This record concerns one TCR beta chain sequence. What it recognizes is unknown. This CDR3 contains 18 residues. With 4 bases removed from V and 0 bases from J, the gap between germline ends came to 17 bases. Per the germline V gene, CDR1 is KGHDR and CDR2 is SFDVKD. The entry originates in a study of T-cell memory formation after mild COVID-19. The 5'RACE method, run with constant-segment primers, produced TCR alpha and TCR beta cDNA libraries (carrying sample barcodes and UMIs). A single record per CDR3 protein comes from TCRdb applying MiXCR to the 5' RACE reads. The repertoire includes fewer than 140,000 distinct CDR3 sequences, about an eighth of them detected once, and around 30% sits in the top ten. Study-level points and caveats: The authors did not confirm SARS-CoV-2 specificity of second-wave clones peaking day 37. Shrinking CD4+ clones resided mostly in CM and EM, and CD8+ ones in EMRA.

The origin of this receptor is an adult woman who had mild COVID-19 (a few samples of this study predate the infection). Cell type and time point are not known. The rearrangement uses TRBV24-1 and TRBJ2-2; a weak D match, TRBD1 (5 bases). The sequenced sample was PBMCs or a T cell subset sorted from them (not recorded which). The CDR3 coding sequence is TGTGCCACCAGTGACCCTAGAATTGACAGTACGAACACCGGGGAGCTGTTTTTT. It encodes CATSDPRIDSTNTGELFF.